The T cell receptor beta chain described here comes from a study of control samples from healthy donors and cancer patients. Germline CDR1 and CDR2: SNHLY and FYNNEI. V was clipped by 8 bases and J by 1 base; unmatched bases: 3. CDR3 length: 14 amino acids. Repertoires were generated with immunoSEQ multiplex PCR, while TCRdb's copy carries only in-frame clones and drops some. This table has 100,000 to 150,000 clones, 80% to 95% appearing once. The chain couples TRBV2 to TRBJ2-5; 11 nucleotides align to TRBD2. The clonotype was recovered from a woman aged 45 to 65 in good health. Source material: blood. The CDR3 loop is CASDGLAGQETQYF. The DNA of the CDR3 is TGTGCCAGCGATGGACTAGCGGGCCAAGAGACCCAGTACTTC.